This T cell receptor (beta chain) was recovered during a study of spatial heterogeneity in lung cancer. The time point here: sample taken at primary tumor resection. Tumor, nontumor lung or frozen PBMC supplied whole RNA that was sequenced unsorted. Each CDR3 protein is one row after TCRdb ran MiXCR on the 5' RACE reads. The sample lists just under 40,000 distinct CDR3 sequences; 4.5% to 6% were seen once. Germline V gene sequence: CDR1 MDHEN, CDR2 SYDVKM. The ends were cut back, 7 bases at V and 5 bases at J, with 19 bases in the middle. CDR3 length: 15 residues. The sample here was PBMCs, taken at surgery. The source is a male donor with early-stage non-small cell lung cancer. The V call is TRBV28, the J call TRBJ2-3, with D possibly matching TRBD1 (5 bases). CDR3 sequence: CASIPLQGYGDTQYF. The CDR3 region has the DNA TGTGCCAGCATTCCCCTCCAGGGATACGGAGATACGCAGTATTTT.